This is a list of T cell receptor beta chains from one sample in a study of OX40 agonist ivuxolimab in advanced cancers. Profiled with immunoSEQ multiplex PCR; TCRdb holds only in-frame clones, not every one. This table holds 45,000 to 60,000 clones, approximately 90% found once. Sequenced here: CD4+ or CD8+ T cells sorted from blood, sampled in a trial of the OX40 agonist ivuxolimab. All receptors derive from an adult with an advanced solid tumor such as melanoma, head and neck, liver or kidney cancer. CDR3s include the opening cysteine and the closing phenylalanine or tryptophan. A D gene is named only where the DNA matches it firmly. Rows may omit the clone size; those that give it use once, few, many or a size class.

j_gene: TRBJ2-5
abundance: .
d_gene: TRBD2
v_gene: TRBV13
CDR3nt: TGTGCCAGCAGTGCCACGACTAGCTTGGGGCAGACCCAGTACTTC
CDR3aa: CASSATTSLGQTQYF

j_gene: TRBJ2-7
abundance: .
d_gene: .
v_gene: TRBV6-6
CDR3nt: .
CDR3aa: CASSSSDPRSEQYF

j_gene: TRBJ1-1
abundance: .
d_gene: .
v_gene: TRBV11-2
CDR3nt: TGTGCCAGCAGGGCGCCCGGAGGGTCAATGAACACTGAAGCTTTCTTT
CDR3aa: CASRAPGGSMNTEAFF

j_gene: TRBJ2-7
abundance: .
d_gene: .
v_gene: TRBV18
CDR3nt: TGTGCCAGCTCACTGGGGCAGGTGGACGAGCAGTACTTC
CDR3aa: CASSLGQVDEQYF

j_gene: TRBJ1-2
abundance: .
d_gene: .
v_gene: TRBV19
CDR3nt: TGTGCCAGTAGTGGGCTCGACAGATACTATGGCTACACCTTC
CDR3aa: CASSGLDRYYGYTF

j_gene: TRBJ2-7
abundance: .
d_gene: TRBD2
v_gene: TRBV19
CDR3nt: TGTGCCAGTATTTCAGCGGGATTCGAGCAGTACTTC
CDR3aa: CASISAGFEQYF

j_gene: TRBJ1-1
abundance: .
d_gene: TRBD1
v_gene: TRBV7-2
CDR3nt: TGTGCCAGCAGGGATCAAGGGGGCGCGGTGAACACTGAAGCTTTCTTT
CDR3aa: CASRDQGGAVNTEAFF

j_gene: TRBJ2-5
abundance: .
d_gene: .
v_gene: TRBV18
CDR3nt: TGTGCCAGCTCCCGGGACACTCAAGAGACCCAGTACTTC
CDR3aa: CASSRDTQETQYF

j_gene: TRBJ2-1
abundance: .
d_gene: .
v_gene: TRBV6-1
CDR3nt: TGTGCCAGCATGCAGGGCTCCTACAATGAGCAGTTCTTC
CDR3aa: CASMQGSYNEQFF

j_gene: TRBJ2-7
abundance: .
d_gene: TRBD2
v_gene: TRBV4-1
CDR3nt: TGCGCCAGCAGCCAACCGGTTGGGGCGGGGGTGTATCGAGAGCAGTACTTC
CDR3aa: CASSQPVGAGVYREQYF

j_gene: TRBJ2-7
abundance: .
d_gene: .
v_gene: TRBV2
CDR3nt: TGTGCCAGCAGCTCTTCCGGGACACTAACCTACGAGCAGTACTTC
CDR3aa: CASSSSGTLTYEQYF

j_gene: TRBJ2-1
abundance: few
d_gene: .
v_gene: TRBV6-5
CDR3nt: TGTGCCAGCAGTTACTCGTACTTGGGCGGCCGAAATGAGCAGTTCTTC
CDR3aa: CASSYSYLGGRNEQFF

j_gene: TRBJ2-5
abundance: .
d_gene: TRBD2
v_gene: TRBV5-1
CDR3nt: TGCGCCAGCAGCTTAGGACTAGCGGGAGGACAAGAGACCCAGTACTTC
CDR3aa: CASSLGLAGGQETQYF

j_gene: TRBJ2-7
abundance: .
d_gene: .
v_gene: TRBV5-8
CDR3nt: TGTGCCAGCAGCCTCCCAGGGACCACCTACGAGCAGTACTTC
CDR3aa: CASSLPGTTYEQYF

j_gene: TRBJ2-1
abundance: few
d_gene: .
v_gene: TRBV7-3
CDR3nt: TGTGCCAGCAGCTTACTTGGGGGACGGCAGTTCTTC
CDR3aa: CASSLLGGRQFF

j_gene: TRBJ2-1
abundance: .
d_gene: .
v_gene: TRBV28
CDR3nt: TGTGCCAGCAGTGGTTACCGGGGTCGTACATACAATGAGCAGTTCTTC
CDR3aa: CASSGYRGRTYNEQFF

j_gene: TRBJ2-1
abundance: .
d_gene: TRBD2
v_gene: TRBV10-2
CDR3nt: TGCGCCAGCAGTGAGCCGTGGACTAGCGGGGGGGGTAATGAGCAGTTCTTC
CDR3aa: CASSEPWTSGGGNEQFF

j_gene: TRBJ2-2
abundance: .
d_gene: .
v_gene: TRBV7-9
CDR3nt: TGTGCCAGCAGTCGGGGCACCGGGGAGCTGTTTTTT
CDR3aa: CASSRGTGELFF

j_gene: TRBJ2-7
abundance: medium-sized
d_gene: .
v_gene: TRBV28
CDR3nt: TGTGCCAGCAGTTTTCGGGGTATCTACGAGCAGTACTTC
CDR3aa: CASSFRGIYEQYF

j_gene: TRBJ1-4
abundance: .
d_gene: .
v_gene: TRBV6-6
CDR3nt: TGTGCCAGCTCGAGGGGACATACGAATGAAAAACTGTTTTTT
CDR3aa: CASSRGHTNEKLFF

j_gene: TRBJ2-3
abundance: .
d_gene: TRBD1
v_gene: TRBV29-1
CDR3nt: TGCAGCCTGAGAAGGGACAGGGTAACAGATACGCAGTATTTT
CDR3aa: CSLRRDRVTDTQYF

j_gene: TRBJ2-3
abundance: once
d_gene: .
v_gene: TRBV10-3
CDR3nt: TGTGCCATCACCAGGACTAGCACAGATACGCAGTATTTT
CDR3aa: CAITRTSTDTQYF

j_gene: TRBJ1-2
abundance: .
d_gene: .
v_gene: TRBV6-5
CDR3nt: TGTGCCAGCAGTTACGAGGGTAACTATGGCTACACCTTC
CDR3aa: CASSYEGNYGYTF

j_gene: TRBJ1-3
abundance: .
d_gene: .
v_gene: TRBV5-1
CDR3nt: TGCGCCAGCAGCTCCGGTCTGGCAGGAAACACCATATATTTT
CDR3aa: CASSSGLAGNTIYF

j_gene: TRBJ2-7
abundance: .
d_gene: .
v_gene: TRBV7-3
CDR3nt: TGTGCCAGCAGCTTAGACAGGAGAATGTCCTACGAGCAGTACTTC
CDR3aa: CASSLDRRMSYEQYF

j_gene: TRBJ2-7
abundance: .
d_gene: .
v_gene: TRBV11-2
CDR3nt: TGTGCCAGCAGCACCACACGGGGAACCTACGAGCAGTACTTC
CDR3aa: CASSTTRGTYEQYF

j_gene: TRBJ1-6
abundance: few
d_gene: TRBD1
v_gene: TRBV7-9
CDR3nt: TGTGCCAGCAGCTTAGTTAACAGGGGAGTGTCACCCCTCCACTTT
CDR3aa: CASSLVNRGVSPLHF

j_gene: TRBJ2-7
abundance: .
d_gene: TRBD2
v_gene: TRBV5-1
CDR3nt: TGCGCCAGCAGCTTCAGCAGCGGGAGCTACGAGCAGTACTTC
CDR3aa: CASSFSSGSYEQYF

j_gene: TRBJ2-2
abundance: .
d_gene: .
v_gene: TRBV29-1
CDR3nt: TGCAGCGTTGGGGCAGGGGCGGCGAACACCGGGGAGCTGTTTTTT
CDR3aa: CSVGAGAANTGELFF

j_gene: TRBJ2-7
abundance: once
d_gene: TRBD1
v_gene: TRBV18
CDR3nt: TGTGCCAGCTCACCAGACAGGGCCAACGAGCAGTACTTC
CDR3aa: CASSPDRANEQYF

j_gene: TRBJ2-5
abundance: few
d_gene: .
v_gene: TRBV9
CDR3nt: TGTGCCAGCAGCGGGACGGTAGAGGGGACCCAGTACTTC
CDR3aa: CASSGTVEGTQYF

j_gene: TRBJ2-5
abundance: once
d_gene: .
v_gene: TRBV5-6
CDR3nt: TGTGCCAGCAGCTTGGGGAGGCAAGAGACCCAGTACTTC
CDR3aa: CASSLGRQETQYF

j_gene: TRBJ2-3
abundance: .
d_gene: TRBD2
v_gene: TRBV7-3
CDR3nt: TGTGCCAGCAGCCTGGGACTAGCGGAGGCTACGCAGTATTTT
CDR3aa: CASSLGLAEATQYF

j_gene: TRBJ2-7
abundance: once
d_gene: .
v_gene: TRBV15
CDR3nt: TGTGCCACCAGCAGAGAGGTTCACGGAACCTACGAGCAGTACTTC
CDR3aa: CATSREVHGTYEQYF

j_gene: TRBJ1-5
abundance: .
d_gene: .
v_gene: TRBV6-5
CDR3nt: TGTGCAGCTACGAGGGACTCGGGGCAGCCCCAGCATTTT
CDR3aa: CAATRDSGQPQHF

j_gene: TRBJ2-7
abundance: once
d_gene: TRBD1
v_gene: TRBV11-2
CDR3nt: TGTGCCAGCAGCTTCACAGGGGGCGTCGACGAGCAGTACTTC
CDR3aa: CASSFTGGVDEQYF

j_gene: TRBJ2-2
abundance: .
d_gene: .
v_gene: TRBV11-2
CDR3nt: TGTGCCAGCAGTCCCCAGTTTAGCGACACCGGGGAGCTGTTTTTT
CDR3aa: CASSPQFSDTGELFF

j_gene: TRBJ2-5
abundance: .
d_gene: .
v_gene: TRBV7-9
CDR3nt: TGTGCCAGCAGCTTGGGGCTAGCGCAGGAGACCCAGTACTTC
CDR3aa: CASSLGLAQETQYF

j_gene: TRBJ1-2
abundance: .
d_gene: .
v_gene: TRBV7-3
CDR3nt: TGTGCCAGCAGCTTAGCGCCAGGGATCTACTATGGCTACACCTTC
CDR3aa: CASSLAPGIYYGYTF

j_gene: TRBJ1-2
abundance: once
d_gene: .
v_gene: TRBV10-1
CDR3nt: TGCGCCAGCAGTGAATCTTACGGCTATGGCTACACCTTC
CDR3aa: CASSESYGYGYTF

j_gene: TRBJ2-7
abundance: .
d_gene: TRBD2
v_gene: TRBV5-1
CDR3nt: TGCGCCAGCAGCTTGGCCGGGGGAGGGCAGTTTAACTCCTACGAGCAGTACTTC
CDR3aa: CASSLAGGGQFNSYEQYF

j_gene: TRBJ2-1
abundance: .
d_gene: TRBD2
v_gene: TRBV13
CDR3nt: TGTGCCAGCAGCTTAAGGCCGGGACTAAGGGACCCCAATGAGCAGTTCTTC
CDR3aa: CASSLRPGLRDPNEQFF

j_gene: TRBJ2-1
abundance: .
d_gene: TRBD1
v_gene: TRBV10-3
CDR3nt: TGTGCCATCAGCAATATGCGACAGGGTATCGATGAGCAGTTCTTC
CDR3aa: CAISNMRQGIDEQFF

j_gene: TRBJ1-5
abundance: once
d_gene: .
v_gene: TRBV7-2
CDR3nt: TGTGCCAGCAGCCCCAGAGGACTTCCGAATCAGCCCCAGCATTTT
CDR3aa: CASSPRGLPNQPQHF

j_gene: TRBJ1-4
abundance: .
d_gene: .
v_gene: TRBV10-3
CDR3nt: TGTGCCATCAGTGAAGGAGACAGTACTGCGAAACTGTTTTTT
CDR3aa: CAISEGDSTAKLFF

j_gene: TRBJ2-5
abundance: .
d_gene: TRBD1
v_gene: TRBV6-6
CDR3nt: TGTGCCAGCAGTCGACAGGGCCAAGAGACCCAGTACTTC
CDR3aa: CASSRQGQETQYF